This TCR beta chain is from a study of T-cell memory formation after mild COVID-19 (TCRdb year 2021). About the study as a whole: TCR sequence clusters from the two donors were found to be largely donor specific. Longitudinal TCRalpha and TCRbeta repertoire sequencing tracked T-cell clones expanding and contracting after mild COVID-19 in two donors. The cohort was made up of two young adult volunteers, one female and one male, who were previously healthy.

Beyond this particular receptor, the publication reports: The detection of some responding clones in pre-infection memory suggests that pre-existing cross-reactive memory T cells joined the SARS-CoV-2 response. From day 15 to 85, contracting clones showed balanced CD4/CD8 phenotypes, whereas a second wave of clones that expanded from day 15 to 37 leaned towards CD4+. Only a couple of mild cases were covered in the study, and larger cohorts including severe cases with pre-infection samples were considered necessary. Whether the second-wave clones peaking on day 37 were SARS-CoV-2 specific was not confirmed. Contracting CD4+ clones turned up mainly in the CM and EM memory subsets, whereas EMRA was where CD8+ clones were enriched.

Details on this clonotype: What this receptor recognizes is not known. No base quality values were provided; no much bigger clone lies one nucleotide off.

Reading the germline V gene (reference sequence) gives CDR1 DFQATT and CDR2 SNEGSKA. Counted from cysteine to phenylalanine, this CDR3 has 14 amino acids. Just the 42-base CDR3 DNA is kept, in frame starting at base 1. The trim is 2 bases for V and 3 bases for J, with a gap of 13 bases between the germline ends. Ficoll-Paque density gradient centrifugation was the method used to isolate PBMCs. Sequencing relied on an Illumina NovaSeq 6000. TCRalpha and TCRbeta cDNA libraries were constructed by 5'RACE with constant-segment primers, with sample barcodes and unique molecular identifiers being introduced. RNA was extracted from every sample with Trizol reagent. The libraries were amplified in two PCR steps, and the second step added a second sample barcode and Illumina TruSeq adapters. The libraries were sequenced on an Illumina NovaSeq using 2 x 150 bp paired-end reads. Concerning the study's data processing: Reads were demultiplexed and collapsed into UMI-guided consensus sequences with migec v1.2.7. Using mixcr v2.1.11, UMI consensuses were aligned to TRA and TRB V and J templates and then assembled into clonotypes. Expanded or contracted clonotypes were those called significant by both edgeR and NoisET, with noise models trained on biological replicates. edgeR calls used a false discovery rate-adjusted p below 0.01 and a log2 fold-change threshold of 1. As an exploratory analysis of dynamics, max-normalized trajectories of the 1000 most abundant clonotypes were examined with PCA combined with hierarchical clustering. Each responding clone was given a CD4 or CD8 phenotype based on the CD4+ and CD8+ repertoires, which had been sequenced separately. Through fastp at Q25 and MiXCR, TCRdb rebuilt clones from the public reads, retaining in-frame beta chains. Rows are combined by CDR3 protein, so each entry shows the most common genes and DNA. The V and J calls come from TCRdb's annotation, not from the publication. This sample holds approximately 260,000 distinct CDR3 sequences; more than 15% were observed only once. The ten top clones hold 20% to 25% of the sample.

The rearrangement combines TRBV20-1 with TRBJ1-1; a tentative D match to TRBD1 spans 5 bases. Sequencing was performed on PBMCs or a T cell subset sorted from them (not recorded which). The receptor's source is a man aged 18-30 years who had mild COVID-19 (a few samples of this study predate the infection). The sample titles of this study are shuffled in the database, so cell type and time point are left out; the donor was told from shared clones. The CDR3 is CSARPRRGDTEAFF. The DNA sequence is TGCAGTGCTAGACCCCGGCGGGGGGACACTGAAGCTTTCTTT.